This paragraph reports one T cell receptor (beta chain). Its matching antigen is unknown. Germline values: CDR1 SGHRS, CDR2 YFSETQ. The CDR3 covers 20 residues. Germline trimming cut 0 bases from V and 5 bases from J; bases unmatched to any gene: 15. The data belong to a study of response to subunit inactivated influenza vaccine. Study findings and constraints: Researchers suggested that each seasonal influenza vaccination recruits few new T cells.

TCRdb re-derived calls from the RT-PCR reads in MiXCR, one entry per CDR3 protein. The table shows approximately 730,000 distinct CDR3 sequences, with more than 11% occurring only once. The sample consisted of PBMCs from blood, taken approximately 15 days before vaccination. This chain joins TRBV5-1 and TRBJ2-3; 13 positions match TRBD2. This clonotype was sampled from a man in his fifties or sixties who received an inactivated influenza vaccine. DNA of the CDR3: TGCGCCAGCAGCTTGGCCGAGGCGGGACTAGCGGGGCACGGGAAAGATACGCAGTATTTT. Encoded protein: CASSLAEAGLAGHGKDTQYF.